A selection of T cell receptor beta chains follows, all from one sample in a study of blood T cell repertoires in COVID-19. TCRdb's copy holds only in-frame clones and misses some; the assay was immunoSEQ multiplex PCR. The sample lists 150,000 to 200,000 clones, 70% to 90% occurring once. The sequencing sample was made of peripheral blood. These receptors were collected from a man aged 18-30 years with acute or convalescent COVID-19. Both conserved end residues are part of each CDR3. A D gene is named only where the DNA matches it firmly. Size is omitted from some rows. Given values are once, few, many or a class for expanded clones.

clone_size: -
j_call: TRBJ2-3
v_call: TRBV30
d_call: -
cdr3_nt: TGTGCCTGGAGTGTAGGACTAACAAGCACAGATACGCAGTATTTT
cdr3_aa: CAWSVGLTSTDTQYF

clone_size: once
j_call: TRBJ2-7
v_call: TRBV24-1
d_call: TRBD1
cdr3_nt: TGTGCCACCAGTGAATCGACAGGGATCCTATACGAGCAGTACTTC
cdr3_aa: CATSESTGILYEQYF

clone_size: -
j_call: TRBJ2-1
v_call: TRBV7-3
d_call: TRBD2
cdr3_nt: TGTGCCAGCAGCCCTACGTGGGGAGGGCGCGATGAGCAGTTCTTC
cdr3_aa: CASSPTWGGRDEQFF

clone_size: once
j_call: TRBJ1-6
v_call: TRBV5-1
d_call: -
cdr3_nt: TGCGCCAGCAGCTTGAACAGGGTAGCATCACCCCTCCACTTT
cdr3_aa: CASSLNRVASPLHF

clone_size: -
j_call: TRBJ1-1
v_call: TRBV19
d_call: TRBD1
cdr3_nt: TGTGCCAGTAGTCCACCGGGACAGGGGGGCACTGAAGCTTTCTTT
cdr3_aa: CASSPPGQGGTEAFF

clone_size: -
j_call: TRBJ2-2
v_call: TRBV9
d_call: TRBD2
cdr3_nt: TGTGCCAGCAGAGAATTAGCGGGGAACACCGGGGAGCTGTTTTTT
cdr3_aa: CASRELAGNTGELFF

clone_size: -
j_call: TRBJ1-5
v_call: TRBV18
d_call: TRBD1
cdr3_nt: TGTGCCAGCTCACCACCGGGGACAGGGAATCAGCCCCAGCATTTT
cdr3_aa: CASSPPGTGNQPQHF

clone_size: -
j_call: TRBJ1-3
v_call: TRBV30
d_call: -
cdr3_nt: TGTGCGGCACGCAACTCTGGAAACACCATATATTTT
cdr3_aa: CAARNSGNTIYF

clone_size: -
j_call: TRBJ2-2
v_call: TRBV18
d_call: -
cdr3_nt: TGTGCCAGCTCACCAAACCGCGGGGACACCGGGGAGCTGTTTTTT
cdr3_aa: CASSPNRGDTGELFF

clone_size: -
j_call: TRBJ2-1
v_call: TRBV7-3
d_call: -
cdr3_nt: TGTGCCAGCAGCTTACGAGGGAACAATGAGCAGTTCTTC
cdr3_aa: CASSLRGNNEQFF

clone_size: few
j_call: TRBJ2-5
v_call: TRBV11-2
d_call: TRBD1
cdr3_nt: TGTGCCAGCAGCGCAGGGACAGGGGGCGAAGAGACCCAGTACTTC
cdr3_aa: CASSAGTGGEETQYF

clone_size: -
j_call: TRBJ1-6
v_call: TRBV6-5
d_call: -
cdr3_nt: TGTGCCAGCGAGAGGTGGGATTCACCCCTCCACTTT
cdr3_aa: CASERWDSPLHF

clone_size: -
j_call: TRBJ2-7
v_call: TRBV19
d_call: TRBD1
cdr3_nt: TGTGCCAGTAGCCGACAGGGGGTGGGGGACGAGCAGTACTTC
cdr3_aa: CASSRQGVGDEQYF

clone_size: -
j_call: TRBJ2-2
v_call: TRBV11-3
d_call: -
cdr3_nt: TGTGCCAGCAGCTTTTTCTCCGGGGAGCTGTTTTTT
cdr3_aa: CASSFFSGELFF

clone_size: -
j_call: TRBJ1-2
v_call: TRBV2
d_call: -
cdr3_nt: TGTGCCAGCAGTGAAGAGCGGAACTATGGCTACACCTTC
cdr3_aa: CASSEERNYGYTF

clone_size: few
j_call: TRBJ2-7
v_call: TRBV5-4
d_call: TRBD1
cdr3_nt: TGTGCCAGCAGCCTAGGGGGACAGGGTTCGGGGGAGCAGTACTTC
cdr3_aa: CASSLGGQGSGEQYF

clone_size: -
j_call: TRBJ2-5
v_call: TRBV2
d_call: -
cdr3_nt: TGTGCCAGCAGTGCGGAAGAGACCCAGTACTTC
cdr3_aa: CASSAEETQYF

clone_size: -
j_call: TRBJ1-4
v_call: TRBV9
d_call: TRBD1
cdr3_nt: TGTGCCAGCAGCGCAACAGGGGTTGGAGAAAAACTGTTTTTT
cdr3_aa: CASSATGVGEKLFF

clone_size: -
j_call: TRBJ2-5
v_call: TRBV24-1
d_call: -
cdr3_nt: TGTGCCACCAGTGAGAACGGGGGTAATAGAGAGACCCAGTACTTC
cdr3_aa: CATSENGGNRETQYF

clone_size: -
j_call: TRBJ1-2
v_call: TRBV5-6
d_call: -
cdr3_nt: TGTGCCAGCAGCTTGACAGGGATAAACTATGGCTACACCTTC
cdr3_aa: CASSLTGINYGYTF

clone_size: -
j_call: TRBJ2-7
v_call: TRBV11-2
d_call: -
cdr3_nt: TGTGCCAGCAGTTCCGAGGCAGGACAGCCAACCTACGAGCAGTACTTC
cdr3_aa: CASSSEAGQPTYEQYF

clone_size: -
j_call: TRBJ2-7
v_call: TRBV24-1
d_call: -
cdr3_nt: TGTGCCACCAGTGGAGGGGGGGCCTACGAGCAGTACTTC
cdr3_aa: CATSGGGAYEQYF

clone_size: -
j_call: TRBJ1-1
v_call: TRBV28
d_call: -
cdr3_nt: TGTGCCAGCAGTCTAACAGGGCTGAACACTGAAGCTTTCTTT
cdr3_aa: CASSLTGLNTEAFF

clone_size: -
j_call: TRBJ2-2
v_call: TRBV24-1
d_call: -
cdr3_nt: TGTGCCACCAGAGACAGGAACACCGGGGAGCTGTTTTTT
cdr3_aa: CATRDRNTGELFF

clone_size: -
j_call: TRBJ2-3
v_call: TRBV4-2
d_call: -
cdr3_nt: TGTGCCAGCAGCCAAGGCACTTACGGCACAGATACGCAGTATTTT
cdr3_aa: CASSQGTYGTDTQYF

clone_size: -
j_call: TRBJ2-1
v_call: TRBV7-3
d_call: TRBD2
cdr3_nt: TGTGCCAGCAGCTTAGGTGGGACTAGCGTTCATGAGCAGTTCTTC
cdr3_aa: CASSLGGTSVHEQFF

clone_size: -
j_call: TRBJ1-3
v_call: TRBV7-2
d_call: -
cdr3_nt: TGTGCCAGCAGCTTGCAGGGAACCGACTCTGGAAACACCATATATTTT
cdr3_aa: CASSLQGTDSGNTIYF

clone_size: once
j_call: TRBJ1-6
v_call: TRBV7-3
d_call: TRBD1
cdr3_nt: TGTGCCAGCAGCCCTGACAGGGGATCACCCCTCCACTTT
cdr3_aa: CASSPDRGSPLHF

clone_size: once
j_call: TRBJ1-1
v_call: TRBV29-1
d_call: TRBD1
cdr3_nt: TGCAGCGCGACCGGGACAGCGAACACTGAAGCTTTCTTT
cdr3_aa: CSATGTANTEAFF

clone_size: -
j_call: TRBJ2-5
v_call: TRBV7-9
d_call: TRBD1
cdr3_nt: TGTGCCAGCAGCTCAGGACAGGGGGGAGTCGAGACCCAGTACTTC
cdr3_aa: CASSSGQGGVETQYF